These 13 T cell receptor beta chains came from one sample sequenced in a study of T cell responses to AZD1222 COVID-19 vaccine (dated by TCRdb to the early 2020s). Explained via the paper, the time point label denotes: baseline before first vaccination. Libraries were built with the immunoSEQ multiplex PCR assay. TCRdb retrieved this table from immuneACCESS and kept in-frame rearrangements only. Not all clones are present; in checked studies, unresolved V genes account for under half, and no reason is known for the remainder. The sample table lists tens of thousands of clones, 75% to 90% of them with a count of one. The top ten clonotypes cover 20% of the sample. Source: peripheral blood, taken on day 0 of AZD1222 vaccination. These receptors originate from an adult in good health.

The CDR3 loop is CASSLSGGELFF. The CDR3 DNA reads TGTGCCAGCAGTCTCTCGGGCGGGGAGCTGTTTTTT. This chain uses TRBV27 with TRBJ2-2; D ambiguous. Germline loops: CDR1 MNHEY, CDR2 SMNVEV (reference sequence). The V end was cut by 5 bases, the J end by 7 bases, with 8 bases between. The CDR3 contains 12 residues.

V gene TRBV19 combines with J gene TRBJ2-1; D unclear. V shed 11 bases and J shed 6 bases, with 23 bases lying between them. Germline lookup yields CDR1 LNHDA and CDR2 SQIVND (reference sequence). CDR3 length equals 15 residues. CDR3 in DNA: TGTGCCTGTCAGCCTGGGTTACTTTTCGGCAATGAGCAGTTCTTC. Translation gives CACQPGLLFGNEQFF.

The chain has TRBV10-1 and TRBJ2-3; D call uncertain. The germline V gene encodes CDR1 WNHNN and CDR2 SYGVQD (reference sequence). The CDR3 spans 12 residues. Trimming removed 6 bases from V and 5 bases from J, with 9 bases in between. This chain's CDR3 is CASSSTEDTQYF. The CDR3, as DNA: TGCGCCAGCAGCTCTACCGAAGATACGCAGTATTTT.

V and J are TRBV9 and TRBJ2-2; 13 nucleotides match TRBD2. With 4 bases clipped from V and 4 bases from J, the junction kept 7 bases outside the gene matches. The CDR3 is made up of 17 amino acids. Germline V gene lookup returns CDR1 SGDLS and CDR2 YYNGEE. CDR3 loop: CASSPPGLAGITGELFF. The CDR3, as DNA: TGTGCCAGCAGCCCCCCGGGACTAGCGGGGATCACCGGGGAGCTGTTTTTT.

The J gene is TRBJ2-7, the V gene TRBV9, with D possibly being TRBD1 (6 bases). Per germline, CDR1 SGDLS and CDR2 YYNGEE. V gave up 4 bases and J gave up 3 bases, with 17 bases separating them. CDR3 length: 15 amino acids. The CDR3 DNA sequence: TGTGCCAGCAGCTCACAGGGCTACGAGGGCTACGAGCAGTACTTC. It translates to CASSSQGYEGYEQYF. The full variable domain, rest sourced from reference TRBV9 and TRBJ2-7, is DSGVTQTPKHLITATGQRVTLRCSPRSGDLSVYWYQQSLDQGLQFLIQYYNGEERAKGNILERFSAQQFPDLHSELNLSSLELGDSALYFCASSSQGYEGYEQYFGPGTRLTVT.

The chain couples TRBV5-1 to TRBJ1-1; possible D gene TRBD1, 6 bases. Germline loops: CDR1 SGHRS, CDR2 YFSETQ. The germline V and J ends were trimmed by 0 bases and 4 bases, with 10 bases remaining between them. The CDR3 is made up of 14 amino acids. The CDR3 sequence is CASSLGGQSTEAFF. In DNA, the CDR3 is TGCGCCAGCAGCTTGGGAGGACAGTCCACTGAAGCTTTCTTT.

The V gene is TRBV6-1, the J gene TRBJ1-2; D perhaps matches TRBD1 (6 bases). Trimming pared 0 bases from V and 6 bases from J, leaving 20 bases between. The CDR3 totals 17 residues. The germline CDR1 and CDR2 sequences are MNHNS and SASEGT. CDR3 residues: CASSEAGGSGAWNGYTF. CDR3 DNA sequence: TGTGCCAGCAGTGAAGCGGGTGGGTCGGGGGCGTGGAATGGCTACACCTTC.

The gene calls are TRBV27 and TRBJ2-6; TRBD1 might be the D (5 bases). Between the trimmed V and J ends, which lost 7 bases and 3 bases, there was a span of 10 bases. Germline V CDR1 and CDR2: MNHEY, SMNVEV (reference sequence). This CDR3 contains 14 residues. This CDR3 reads CASTPQVGANVLTF. The DNA for the CDR3 is TGTGCCAGCACCCCACAGGTTGGGGCCAACGTCCTGACTTTC. The entire variable domain, with the rest obtained from reference TRBV27 and TRBJ2-6, is as follows: EAQVTQNPRYLITVTGKKLTVTCSQNMNHEYMSWYRQDPGLGLRQIYYSMNVEVTDKGDVPEGYKVSRKEKRNFPLILESPSPNQTSLYFCASTPQVGANVLTFGAGSRLTVL.

This clone has only one observation. This chain uses TRBV7-6 with TRBJ2-1; D is possibly TRBD2 (6 bases). Trimming stripped 3 bases from V and 4 bases from J, with 10 bases between. This CDR3 spans 14 amino acids. The germline CDR1 and CDR2 sequences are SGHVS and FNYEAQ. Here the CDR3 DNA reads TGTGCCAGCAGCTTCGCGCGGGGTTACAATGAGCAGTTCTTC. This encodes CASSFARGYNEQFF.

The CDR3 spells CASSLQLPSGTGELFF. DNA of the CDR3: TGTGCCAGCAGCTTGCAGTTACCTTCGGGAACCGGGGAGCTGTTTTTT. The rearrangement uses TRBV7-9 and TRBJ2-2, with D maybe TRBD2 (5 bases). Looked up from germline, CDR1 is SEHNR and CDR2 is FQNEAQ (reference sequence). V shed 3 bases and J shed 5 bases, with 16 bases lying between them. The CDR3 is made up of 16 amino acids.

The rearrangement links TRBV9 to TRBJ1-1; D gene ambiguous. CDR3 length: 13 amino acids. Looked up from germline, CDR1 is SGDLS and CDR2 is YYNGEE. Between the trimmed V and J ends, which lost 0 bases and 7 bases, there was a span of 10 bases. CDR3 coding DNA: TGTGCCAGCAGCGTAGTAACGGGAAATGAAGCTTTCTTT. It specifies CASSVVTGNEAFF.

This chain joins TRBV6-7 and TRBJ1-2; no definite D call. TRBV6-7 is noted as an ORF with a role that remains uncertain. The CDR3 covers 14 residues. Trimming took off 6 bases at V and 6 bases at J, with 17 bases between the two ends. The CDR3 nucleotides read TGTGCCAGCAGCTATAATAGGTATACTAATGGCTACACCTTC. Translating gives CASSYNRYTNGYTF.

This chain uses TRBV11-2 with TRBJ2-3; no clear D gene. CDR1 is SGHAT and CDR2 is FQNNGV in the germline V gene. Trimming pared 2 bases from V and 6 bases from J, leaving 12 bases between. The length of the CDR3 is 14 residues. CDR3 residues: CASSLSPYPDTQYF. The CDR3, as DNA: TGTGCCAGCAGCTTATCTCCCTATCCCGATACGCAGTATTTT.